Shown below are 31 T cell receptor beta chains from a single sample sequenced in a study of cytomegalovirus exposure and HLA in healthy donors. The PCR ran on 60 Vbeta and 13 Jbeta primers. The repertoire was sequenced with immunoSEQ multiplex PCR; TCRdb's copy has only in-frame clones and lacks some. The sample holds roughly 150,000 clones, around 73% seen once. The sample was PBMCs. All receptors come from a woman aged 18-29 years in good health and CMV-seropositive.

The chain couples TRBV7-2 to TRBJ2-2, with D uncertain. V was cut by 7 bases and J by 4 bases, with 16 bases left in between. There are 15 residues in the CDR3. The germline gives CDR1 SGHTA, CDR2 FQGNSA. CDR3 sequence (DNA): TGTGCCAGCACCTATTACGACTTTACCACCGGGGAGCTGTTTTTT. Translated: CASTYYDFTTGELFF.

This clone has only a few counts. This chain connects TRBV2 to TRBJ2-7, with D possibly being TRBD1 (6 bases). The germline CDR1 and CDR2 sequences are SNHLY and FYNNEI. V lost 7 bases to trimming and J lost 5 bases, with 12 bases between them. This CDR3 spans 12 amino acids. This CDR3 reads CASTPTGNEQYF. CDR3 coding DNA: TGTGCCAGCACCCCTACAGGGAACGAGCAGTACTTC.

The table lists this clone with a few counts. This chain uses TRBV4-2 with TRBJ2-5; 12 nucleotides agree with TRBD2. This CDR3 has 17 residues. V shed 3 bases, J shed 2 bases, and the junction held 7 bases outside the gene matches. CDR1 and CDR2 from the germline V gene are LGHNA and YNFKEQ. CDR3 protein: CASSHATSGGPQETQYF. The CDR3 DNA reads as TGTGCCAGCAGCCACGCAACTAGCGGGGGGCCTCAAGAGACCCAGTACTTC.

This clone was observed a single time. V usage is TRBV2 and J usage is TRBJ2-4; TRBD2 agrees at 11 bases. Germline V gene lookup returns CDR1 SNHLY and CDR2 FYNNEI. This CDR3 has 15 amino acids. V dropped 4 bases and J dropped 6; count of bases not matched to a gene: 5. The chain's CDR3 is CASSVASGGINIQYF. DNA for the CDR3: TGTGCCAGCAGTGTAGCTAGCGGGGGGATAAACATTCAGTACTTC.

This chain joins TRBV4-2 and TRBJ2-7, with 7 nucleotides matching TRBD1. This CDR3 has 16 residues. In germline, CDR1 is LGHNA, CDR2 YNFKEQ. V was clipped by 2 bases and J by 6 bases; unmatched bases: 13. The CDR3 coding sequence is TGTGCCAGCAGCCAAACACAGGGGTTAGGTTGGGGCGAGCAGTACTTC. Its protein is CASSQTQGLGWGEQYF.

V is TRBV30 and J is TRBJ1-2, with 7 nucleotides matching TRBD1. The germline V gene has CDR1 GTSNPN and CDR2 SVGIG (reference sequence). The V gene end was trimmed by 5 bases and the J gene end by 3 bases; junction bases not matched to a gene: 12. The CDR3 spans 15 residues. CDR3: CAWQGQGDSYYGYTF. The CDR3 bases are TGTGCCTGGCAGGGACAAGGGGACAGCTACTATGGCTACACCTTC.

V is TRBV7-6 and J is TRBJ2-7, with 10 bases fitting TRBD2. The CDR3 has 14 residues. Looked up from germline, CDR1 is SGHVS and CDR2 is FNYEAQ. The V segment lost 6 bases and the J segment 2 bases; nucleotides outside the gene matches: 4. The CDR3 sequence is CASSLGTSAYEQYF. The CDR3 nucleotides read TGTGCCAGCAGTCTCGGGACTAGCGCCTACGAGCAGTACTTC.

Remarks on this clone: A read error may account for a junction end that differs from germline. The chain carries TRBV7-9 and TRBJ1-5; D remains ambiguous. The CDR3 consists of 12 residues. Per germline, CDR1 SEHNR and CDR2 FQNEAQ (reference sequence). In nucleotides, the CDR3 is TGTTCCAGCAGCTTGGGAGAACAGCCCCAGCATTTT. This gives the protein CSSSLGEQPQHF.

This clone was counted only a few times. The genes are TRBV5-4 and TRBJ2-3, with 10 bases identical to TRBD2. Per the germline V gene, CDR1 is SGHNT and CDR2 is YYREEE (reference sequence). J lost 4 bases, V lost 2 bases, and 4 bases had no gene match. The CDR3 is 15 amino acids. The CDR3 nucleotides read TGTGCCAGCAGCTTCAGCGGGGGGGCCCCAGATACGCAGTATTTT. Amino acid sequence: CASSFSGGAPDTQYF.

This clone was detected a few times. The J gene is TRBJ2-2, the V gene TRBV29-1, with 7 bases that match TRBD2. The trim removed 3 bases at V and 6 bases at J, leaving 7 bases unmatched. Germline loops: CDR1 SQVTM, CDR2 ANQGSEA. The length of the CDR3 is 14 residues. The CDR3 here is CSVDEGRGSGELFF. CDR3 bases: TGCAGCGTTGATGAGGGGAGGGGATCCGGGGAGCTGTTTTTT.

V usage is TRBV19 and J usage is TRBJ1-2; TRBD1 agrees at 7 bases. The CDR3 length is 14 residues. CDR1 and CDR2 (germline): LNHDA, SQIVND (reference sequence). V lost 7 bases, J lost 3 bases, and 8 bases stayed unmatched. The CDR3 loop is CASTIEGADYGYTF. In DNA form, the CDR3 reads TGTGCCAGTACCATTGAGGGGGCCGACTATGGCTACACCTTC.

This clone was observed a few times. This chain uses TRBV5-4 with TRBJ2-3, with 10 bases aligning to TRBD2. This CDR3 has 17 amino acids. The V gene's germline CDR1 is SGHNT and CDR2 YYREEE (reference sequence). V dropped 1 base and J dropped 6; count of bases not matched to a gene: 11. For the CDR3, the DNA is TGTGCCAGCAGCTTGTGGGGACCTAGCGGGGGAGGGGATACGCAGTATTTT. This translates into CASSLWGPSGGGDTQYF.

In nucleotides, the CDR3 is TGCGCCAGCAGCTTGGACATTAACACTGAAGCTTTCTTT. This codes for CASSLDINTEAFF. V gene TRBV5-1 combines with J gene TRBJ1-1; no definite D call. Germline V gene sequence: CDR1 SGHRS, CDR2 YFSETQ. This CDR3 has 13 amino acids. Trimming left V 0 bases short and J 2 bases short, with 5 bases between.

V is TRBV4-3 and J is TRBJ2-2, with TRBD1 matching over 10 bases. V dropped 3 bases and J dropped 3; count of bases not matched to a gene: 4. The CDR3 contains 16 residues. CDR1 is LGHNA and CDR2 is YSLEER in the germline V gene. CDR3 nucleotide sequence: TGCGCCAGCAGCCACGGACAGGGGGAAGACACCGGGGAGCTGTTTTTT. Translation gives CASSHGQGEDTGELFF.

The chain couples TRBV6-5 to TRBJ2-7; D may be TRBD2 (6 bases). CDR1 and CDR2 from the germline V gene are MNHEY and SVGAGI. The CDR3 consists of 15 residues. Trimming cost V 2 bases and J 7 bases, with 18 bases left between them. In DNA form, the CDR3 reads TGTGCCAGCAGTTACCGGGGGTCGGGGACGGGTGAGCAGTACTTC. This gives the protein CASSYRGSGTGEQYF.

CDR3 region: CSVDGPVGHGYTF. In DNA, the CDR3 is TGCAGCGTTGATGGTCCAGTTGGTCATGGCTACACCTTC. The gene calls are TRBV29-1 and TRBJ1-2; D gene uncertain. Between the trimmed V and J ends, which lost 3 bases and 6 bases, there was a span of 14 bases. Germline CDR1 SQVTM, CDR2 ANQGSEA. There are 13 residues in the CDR3.

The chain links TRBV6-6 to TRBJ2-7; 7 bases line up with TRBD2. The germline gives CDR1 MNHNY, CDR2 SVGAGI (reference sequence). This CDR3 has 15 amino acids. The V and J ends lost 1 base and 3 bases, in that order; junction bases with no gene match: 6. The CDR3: CASSYLGGGNYEQYF. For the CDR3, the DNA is TGTGCCAGCAGTTACTTGGGGGGGGGAAACTACGAGCAGTACTTC.

CDR3 in amino acids: CASSQAPRSGQGFDEQFF. The CDR3 bases are TGCGCCAGCAGCCAAGCCCCTCGCTCGGGACAGGGTTTTGATGAGCAGTTCTTC. The rearrangement uses TRBV4-3 and TRBJ2-1; TRBD1 agrees at 9 bases. The CDR3 sequence is 18 residues long. Per germline, CDR1 LGHNA and CDR2 YSLEER. The V gene end was trimmed by 1 base and the J gene end by 8 bases; junction bases not matched to a gene: 15.

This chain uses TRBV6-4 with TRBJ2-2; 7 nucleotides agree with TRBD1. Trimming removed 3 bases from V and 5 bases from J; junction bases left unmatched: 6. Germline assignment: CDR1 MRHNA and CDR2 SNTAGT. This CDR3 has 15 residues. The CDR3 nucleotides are TGTGCCAGCAGTGAGAGGGGGCTAACGACCGGGGAGCTGTTTTTT. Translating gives CASSERGLTTGELFF.

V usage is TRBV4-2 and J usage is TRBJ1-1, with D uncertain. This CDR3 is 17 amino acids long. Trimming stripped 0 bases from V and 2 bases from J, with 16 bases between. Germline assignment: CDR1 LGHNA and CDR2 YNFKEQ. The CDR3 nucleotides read TGTGCCAGCAGCCAAGAGAAGACGCGGCGGCTAAACACTGAAGCTTTCTTT. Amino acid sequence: CASSQEKTRRLNTEAFF.

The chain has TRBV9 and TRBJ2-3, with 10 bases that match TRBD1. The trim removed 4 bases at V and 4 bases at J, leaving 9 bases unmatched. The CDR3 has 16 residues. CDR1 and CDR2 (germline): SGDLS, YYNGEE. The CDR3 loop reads CASSRSGQGTPDTQYF. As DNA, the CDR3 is TGTGCCAGCAGCAGGTCGGGACAGGGGACCCCAGATACGCAGTATTTT.

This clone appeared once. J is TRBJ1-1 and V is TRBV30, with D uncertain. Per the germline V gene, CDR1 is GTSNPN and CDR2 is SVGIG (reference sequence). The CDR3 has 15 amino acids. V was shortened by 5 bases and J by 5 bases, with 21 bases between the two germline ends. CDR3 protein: CAWGLTSGSYTEAFF. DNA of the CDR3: TGTGCCTGGGGTCTAACCTCGGGGAGTTATACTGAAGCTTTCTTT. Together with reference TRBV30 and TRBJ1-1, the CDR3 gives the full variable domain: SQTIHQWPATLVQPVGSPLSLECTVEGTSNPNLYWYRQAAGRGLQLLFYSVGIGQISSEVPQNLSASRPQDRQFILSSKKLLLSDSGFYLCAWGLTSGSYTEAFFGQGTRLTVV.

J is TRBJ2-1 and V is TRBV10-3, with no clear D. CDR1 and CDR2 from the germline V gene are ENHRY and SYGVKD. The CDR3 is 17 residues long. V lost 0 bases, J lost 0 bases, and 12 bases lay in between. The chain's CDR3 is CAISESGQVSSYNEQFF. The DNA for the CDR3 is TGTGCCATCAGTGAGTCTGGCCAGGTCAGCTCCTACAATGAGCAGTTCTTC.

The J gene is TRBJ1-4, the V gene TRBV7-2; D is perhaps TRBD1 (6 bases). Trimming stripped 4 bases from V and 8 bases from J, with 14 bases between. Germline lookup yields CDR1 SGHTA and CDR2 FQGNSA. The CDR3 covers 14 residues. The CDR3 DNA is TGTGCCAGCAGCTCCTCCAGGGGATCGGAAAAACTGTTTTTT. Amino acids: CASSSSRGSEKLFF.

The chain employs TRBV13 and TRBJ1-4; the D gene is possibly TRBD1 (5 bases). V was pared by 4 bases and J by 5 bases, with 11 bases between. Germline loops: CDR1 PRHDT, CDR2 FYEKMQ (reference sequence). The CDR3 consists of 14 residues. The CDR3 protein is CASSSETENEKLFF. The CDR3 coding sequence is TGTGCCAGCAGCTCAGAGACAGAGAATGAAAAACTGTTTTTT.

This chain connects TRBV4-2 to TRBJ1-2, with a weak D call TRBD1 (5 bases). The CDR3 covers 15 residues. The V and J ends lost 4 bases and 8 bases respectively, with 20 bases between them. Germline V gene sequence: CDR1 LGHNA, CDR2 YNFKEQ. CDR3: CASSRGPGDGWGYTF. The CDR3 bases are TGTGCCAGCAGCCGAGGGCCGGGGGACGGATGGGGCTACACCTTC.

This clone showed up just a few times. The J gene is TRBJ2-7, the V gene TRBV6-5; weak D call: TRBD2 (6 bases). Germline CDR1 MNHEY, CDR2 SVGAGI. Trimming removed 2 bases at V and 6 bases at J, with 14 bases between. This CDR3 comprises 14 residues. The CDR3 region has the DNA TGTGCCAGCAGTTACGTGGAGGGATCAATCGAGCAGTACTTC. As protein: CASSYVEGSIEQYF.

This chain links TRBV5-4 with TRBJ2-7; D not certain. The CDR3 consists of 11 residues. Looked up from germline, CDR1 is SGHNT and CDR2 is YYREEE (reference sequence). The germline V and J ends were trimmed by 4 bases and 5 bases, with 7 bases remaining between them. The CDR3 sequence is CASSDTNEQYF. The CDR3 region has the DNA TGTGCCAGCAGCGATACAAACGAGCAGTACTTC.

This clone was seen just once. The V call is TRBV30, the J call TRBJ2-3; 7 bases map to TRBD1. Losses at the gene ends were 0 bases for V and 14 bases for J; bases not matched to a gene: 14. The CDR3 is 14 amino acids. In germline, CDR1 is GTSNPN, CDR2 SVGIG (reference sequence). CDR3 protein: CAWSVRTDRAERYF. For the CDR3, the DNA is TGTGCCTGGAGTGTACGGACCGACAGGGCTGAGAGGTATTTT.

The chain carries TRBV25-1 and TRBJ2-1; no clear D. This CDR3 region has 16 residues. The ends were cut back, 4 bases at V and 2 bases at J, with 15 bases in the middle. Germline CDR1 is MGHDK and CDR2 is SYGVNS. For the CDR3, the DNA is TGTGCCAGCAGTGGGAGTATCGGAATGGCCTACAATGAGCAGTTCTTC. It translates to CASSGSIGMAYNEQFF. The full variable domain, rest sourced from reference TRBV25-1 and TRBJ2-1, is EADIYQTPRYLVIGTGKKITLECSQTMGHDKMYWYQQDPGMELHLIHYSYGVNSTEKGDLSSESTVSRIRTEHFPLTLESARPSHTSQYLCASSGSIGMAYNEQFFGPGTRLTVL.

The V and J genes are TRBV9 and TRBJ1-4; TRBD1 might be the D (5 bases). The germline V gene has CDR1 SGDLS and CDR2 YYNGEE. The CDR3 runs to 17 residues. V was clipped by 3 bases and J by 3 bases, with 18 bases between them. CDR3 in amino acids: CASSGLGSQGPNEKLFF. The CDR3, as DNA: TGTGCCAGCAGCGGCCTCGGGAGCCAGGGTCCTAATGAAAAACTGTTTTTT.